This T cell receptor beta chain was observed in a study of T cells after yellow fever vaccination. Study-level findings and limits: After the booster, 96% of CD4 and roughly nine tenths of CD8 primary-response clones were re-detected. The secondary response showed a weaker magnitude and a faster peak, day 5 versus 15.

The germline V and J ends were trimmed by 1 base and 1 base, with 4 bases remaining between them. The CDR3 consists of 13 residues. Germline V gene data show CDR1 as KGHSY and CDR2 as FQNENV. As TCR cDNA was made by 5'RACE template switching, a universal primer site and UMIs were added. Each CDR3 protein is one row after TCRdb ran MiXCR on the 5' RACE reads. The sample holds 30,000 or so distinct CDR3 sequences, over 5.5% seen once. This clonotype has more than one count but fewer than ten. This sequence originates from a man younger than 40 who received the YFV17D yellow fever vaccine. Sequenced material: PBMCs, either bulk or a sorted T-cell subset (CD4+, CD8+, memory, or dextramer-sorted; not recorded which), taken on the day of the yellow fever booster vaccination. This chain links TRBV16 with TRBJ1-1; unclear D gene. CDR3 in amino acids: CASSQFQNTEAFF. DNA for the CDR3: TGTGCCAGCAGCCAATTCCAGAACACTGAAGCTTTCTTT.